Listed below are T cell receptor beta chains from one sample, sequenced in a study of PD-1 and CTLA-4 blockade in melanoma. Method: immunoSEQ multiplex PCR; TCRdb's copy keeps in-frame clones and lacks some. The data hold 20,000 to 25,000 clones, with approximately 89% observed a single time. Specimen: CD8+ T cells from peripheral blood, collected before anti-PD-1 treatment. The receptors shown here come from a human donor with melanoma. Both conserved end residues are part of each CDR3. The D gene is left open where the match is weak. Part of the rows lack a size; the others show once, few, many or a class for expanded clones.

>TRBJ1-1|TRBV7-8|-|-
TGTGCCAGCAGCTTAGTCGGAGAGGGAAGAGCTGAAGCTTTCTTT
CASSLVGEGRAEAFF
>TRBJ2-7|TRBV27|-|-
TGTGCCAGCAGTTTAGGCAGCGTCTACGAGCAGTACTTC
CASSLGSVYEQYF
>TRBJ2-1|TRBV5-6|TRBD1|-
TGTGCCAGCGGACAGGTCAGGGAGCAGTTCTTC
CASGQVREQFF
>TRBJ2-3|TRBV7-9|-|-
TGTGCCAGCAGCTGGGGCACAGATACGCAGTATTTT
CASSWGTDTQYF
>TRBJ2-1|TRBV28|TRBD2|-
TGTGCCACTATACCCCTTAGCGGGGTACCCTACAATGAGCAGTTCTTC
CATIPLSGVPYNEQFF
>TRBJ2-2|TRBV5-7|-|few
TGTGCCAGCAGCGCGAGGAGGTCCGGGGAGCTGTTTTTT
CASSARRSGELFF
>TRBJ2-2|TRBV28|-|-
TGTGCCAGCAGTTCCCTTTGGGGGCTGAACACCGGGGAGCTGTTTTTT
CASSSLWGLNTGELFF
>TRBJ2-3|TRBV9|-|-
TGTGCCAGCAGCACACAAGGGGGGACAGATACGCAGTATTTT
CASSTQGGTDTQYF
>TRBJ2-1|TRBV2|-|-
TGTGCCAGCAGGGCGGGACAGAGCTCCTACAATGAGCAGTTCTTC
CASRAGQSSYNEQFF
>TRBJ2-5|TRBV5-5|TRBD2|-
TGTGCCAGCAGCTCCGGGACTAGCGGAGTGGAGACCCAGTACTTC
CASSSGTSGVETQYF
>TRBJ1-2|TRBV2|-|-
TGTGCCAGCAGTGACCAGGAGTTGGGGCGCCGGGTTCTTTATGGCTACACCTTC
CASSDQELGRRVLYGYTF
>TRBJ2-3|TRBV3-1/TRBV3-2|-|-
TGTGCCAGCAGCCAAGATCAGGGGAGGGATACGCAGTATTTT
CASSQDQGRDTQYF
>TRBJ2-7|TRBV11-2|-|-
TGTGCCAGCAGCCTTCTAGGGGAGCAGTACTTC
CASSLLGEQYF
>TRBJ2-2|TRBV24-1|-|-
TGTGCCACCAGTGCCCGGACTGTCGCGAACACCGGGGAGCTGTTTTTT
CATSARTVANTGELFF
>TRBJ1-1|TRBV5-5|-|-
TGTGCCAGCCAGTACCTGGGGGTCCCGGAAGCTTTCTTT
CASQYLGVPEAFF
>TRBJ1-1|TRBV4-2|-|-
TGTGCCAGCAGCCAAGATTTGGGGTATACTGAAGCTTTCTTT
CASSQDLGYTEAFF
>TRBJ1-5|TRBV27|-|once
TGTGCCAGCAGTTTATGGGGCAGTGATCAGCCCCAGCATTTT
CASSLWGSDQPQHF
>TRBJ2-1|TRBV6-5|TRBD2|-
TGTGCCAGCAGTCCTGGACTAGCGGGGACTTGGGAGCAGTTCTTC
CASSPGLAGTWEQFF
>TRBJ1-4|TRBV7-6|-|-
TGTGCCAGCAGCTTAGCCGACAGCAGTCTTGAAAAACTGTTTTTT
CASSLADSSLEKLFF
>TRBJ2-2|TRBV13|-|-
TGTGCCAGCAGCTTTTATTGGAACACCGGGGAGCTGTTTTTT
CASSFYWNTGELFF
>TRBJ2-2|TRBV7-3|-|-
TGTGCCAGCAGCCCTACTACCCGTGGTCTCTGGAGCGGGGAGCTGTTTTTT
CASSPTTRGLWSGELFF
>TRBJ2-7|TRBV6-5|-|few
TGTGCCAGCAGGAGGGGGGGCTACGAGCAGTACTTC
CASRRGGYEQYF
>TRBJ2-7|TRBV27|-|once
TGTGCCAGCAGCCCCGACAGAGGGACCTACGAGCAGTACTTC
CASSPDRGTYEQYF
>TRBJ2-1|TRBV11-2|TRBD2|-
TGTGCCAGCAGCCCCTCTAGCGGGGGGGCCGGGAATGAGCAGTTCTTC
CASSPSSGGAGNEQFF
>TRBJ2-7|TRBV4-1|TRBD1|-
TGCGCCAGCAGCCATCCGGGACAGGGGAACTACGAGCAGTACTTC
CASSHPGQGNYEQYF
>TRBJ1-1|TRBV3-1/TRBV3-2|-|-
TGTGCCAGCAGCCGGCCTCGGACGGAAGACAACACTGAAGCTTTCTTT
CASSRPRTEDNTEAFF
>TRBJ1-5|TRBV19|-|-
TGTGCCAGTAGTATATTTCTGGCGGGGGATCAGCCCCAGCATTTT
CASSIFLAGDQPQHF
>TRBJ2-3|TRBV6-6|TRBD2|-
TGTGCCAGCAGTCCGCGACTAGCGTCGGGCACTAGCACAGATACGCAGTATTTT
CASSPRLASGTSTDTQYF
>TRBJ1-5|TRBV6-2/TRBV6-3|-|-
TGTGCCAGCAGTTACTCGACTGGTCCGCCCCAGCATTTT
CASSYSTGPPQHF
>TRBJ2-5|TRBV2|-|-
TGTGCCAGCGGGGGTGAGACCCAGTACTTC
CASGGETQYF
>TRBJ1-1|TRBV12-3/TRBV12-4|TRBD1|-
TGTGCCAGCACCACAGGGGATACTGAAGCTTTCTTT
CASTTGDTEAFF
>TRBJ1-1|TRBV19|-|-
TGTGCCAGTAGTATTGTGGGCTCGGCGGGTACTGAAGCTTTCTTT
CASSIVGSAGTEAFF
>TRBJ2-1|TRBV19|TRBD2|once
TGTGCCAGTAGTATCGGGGCTAGCGGGGGCAATGAGCAGTTCTTC
CASSIGASGGNEQFF
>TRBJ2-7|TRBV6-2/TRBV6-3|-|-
TGTGCCAGCAGTTACTCGGAGAGTATTTCCTACGAGCAGTACTTC
CASSYSESISYEQYF
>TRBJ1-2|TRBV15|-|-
TGTGCCACCAGCAGAGATCTTTCCGGATGGGATGGCTACACCTTC
CATSRDLSGWDGYTF
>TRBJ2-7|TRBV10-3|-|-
TGTGCCATCATGGGAGCTCCCAATTACGAGCAGTACTTC
CAIMGAPNYEQYF
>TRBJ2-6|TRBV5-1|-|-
TGCGCCAGCAGCTCCTTAGGGGGGGCCAACGTCCTGACTTTC
CASSSLGGANVLTF
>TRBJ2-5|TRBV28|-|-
TGTGCCAGCACGCAGATGCGGGGGCTCACCGAGGGGTCCCAGTACTTC
CASTQMRGLTEGSQYF
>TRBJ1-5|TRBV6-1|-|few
TGTGCCAGCAGAGAAGACGGGGCCCTCAATCAGCCCCAGCATTTT
CASREDGALNQPQHF
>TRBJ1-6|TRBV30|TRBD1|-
TGTGCCTGGAGCGCGGGACAGGGGAGAGAATCACCCCTCCACTTT
CAWSAGQGRESPLHF
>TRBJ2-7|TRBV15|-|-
TGTGCCACCAGCAAGGGATGGTCTTACGAGCAGTACTTC
CATSKGWSYEQYF
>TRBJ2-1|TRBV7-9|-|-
TGTGCCAGCAGCTTAGAAGGCTTTTACAATGAGCAGTTCTTC
CASSLEGFYNEQFF
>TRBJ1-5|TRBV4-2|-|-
TGTGCCAGCAGCCAAGATTGGGCACCAAGTGGCAATCAGCCCCAGCATTTT
CASSQDWAPSGNQPQHF
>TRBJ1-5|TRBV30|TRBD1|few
TGTGCCTGGAGTGTCCTCGACAGGGGAAGCAATCAGCCCCAGCATTTT
CAWSVLDRGSNQPQHF
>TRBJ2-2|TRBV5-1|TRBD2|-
TGCGCCAGCAGCTCCTCGGGGGGGGCTAGAACCGGGGAGCTGTTTTTT
CASSSSGGARTGELFF
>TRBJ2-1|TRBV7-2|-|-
TGTGCCAGCAGCTTAGCCGGCGGTTCCGGTGAGCAGTTCTTC
CASSLAGGSGEQFF
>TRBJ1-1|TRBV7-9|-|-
TGTGCCAGCAGCCCGGTCGGGGACACTGAAGCTTTCTTT
CASSPVGDTEAFF
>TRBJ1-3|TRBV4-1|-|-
TGCGCCAGCAGCCCTTTGACAGCCAGCTCTGGAAACACCATATATTTT
CASSPLTASSGNTIYF
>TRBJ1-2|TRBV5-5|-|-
TGTGCCAGCAGCTTGGAGTTAGAGGGTTCGTCTGGCTACACCTTC
CASSLELEGSSGYTF
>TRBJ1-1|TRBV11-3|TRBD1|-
TGTGCCAGCAGCCCCGGACAGGGCTCTGAAGCTTTCTTT
CASSPGQGSEAFF
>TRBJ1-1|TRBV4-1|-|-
TGCGCCAGCAGCCCTCTTGGGGTCCCTGAAGCTTTCTTT
CASSPLGVPEAFF
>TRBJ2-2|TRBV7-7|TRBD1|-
TGTGCCAGCAGCTTAGGGGCAGGGGGCCCCAATCCCGGGGAGCTGTTTTTT
CASSLGAGGPNPGELFF
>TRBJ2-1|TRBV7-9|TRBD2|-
TGTGCCAGCAGCTCGTACCGGGACTACAAGGATGAGCAGTTCTTC
CASSSYRDYKDEQFF
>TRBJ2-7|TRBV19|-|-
TGTGCCAGTAGTATGGTAGGGAATAGGAACGAGCAGTACTTC
CASSMVGNRNEQYF